This is a list of T cell receptor beta chains from one sample in a study of cytomegalovirus exposure and HLA in healthy donors. The data were produced by immunoSEQ multiplex PCR, yet TCRdb's version contains in-frame clones alone and is incomplete. The repertoire holds about 140,000 clones, with roughly 90% as singletons. Material: PBMCs. These receptors were taken from a man younger than 35 in good health and CMV-seropositive. Each CDR3 is given with its conserved first and last residue. D genes are given only for firm matches. Where a row states a size, it is once, few, many or the class of an expanded clone; other rows omit it.

V gene,J gene,clone size,D gene,CDR3 DNA,CDR3 protein
TRBV28,TRBJ1-2,-,-,TGTGCCAGCAGTTTGACGGACCTAACCAGGGGTGGCTACACCTTC,CASSLTDLTRGGYTF
TRBV5-5,TRBJ2-1,-,TRBD2,TGTGCCAGCAGCCTCGGACTAGCGGGGGACGATGAGCAGTTCTTC,CASSLGLAGDDEQFF
TRBV11-2,TRBJ2-7,-,-,TGTGCCAGCAGCTTAGGGGGAGGTTACGAGCAGTACTTC,CASSLGGGYEQYF
TRBV25-1,TRBJ1-2,-,-,TGTGCCAGCAGTCCCGGTGGGGGCCCTTATGGCTACACCTTC,CASSPGGGPYGYTF
TRBV6-1,TRBJ1-1,-,-,TGTGCCAGCAGCCCCAGGGGGAACACTGAAGCTTTCTTT,CASSPRGNTEAFF
TRBV5-3,TRBJ1-2,many,TRBD1,TGTGCCAGAAGCACCGGGACAGGGGCGTATGGCTACACCTTC,CARSTGTGAYGYTF
TRBV4-2,TRBJ2-7,-,TRBD2,TGTGCCAGCAGCCACCCCGGGACTAGCGGATACGAGCAGTACTTC,CASSHPGTSGYEQYF
TRBV28,TRBJ2-5,-,-,TGTGCCAGCAGCCATCTTACAGGGAACGAGTTAGAGACCCAGTACTTC,CASSHLTGNELETQYF
TRBV28,TRBJ1-2,-,-,TGTGCCAGCAGTTCAGGCCCAGTCGGTGGCTACACCTTC,CASSSGPVGGYTF
TRBV30,TRBJ1-2,-,-,TGTGCCTGGACCCTGATCGGCTATGGCTACACCTTC,CAWTLIGYGYTF
TRBV29-1,TRBJ1-3,-,-,TGCAGCGTTGGGGACATGTGGAGCTCTGGAAACACCATATATTTT,CSVGDMWSSGNTIYF